One and the same sample provided the 26 T cell receptor beta chains below, sequenced in a study of Tregs in tolerant kidney transplant recipients. The table came from immunoSEQ multiplex PCR; TCRdb's copy has only in-frame clones and leaves some out. The table records some 70,000 clones, around 84% of them present only once. Material: CD4+ T cells from blood. The source of these receptors is a human donor in good health.

The chain joins TRBV30 to TRBJ2-2, with D maybe TRBD2 (6 bases). Germline V gene lookup returns CDR1 GTSNPN and CDR2 SVGIG (reference sequence). The CDR3 is 16 residues long. V dropped 5 bases and J dropped 0 bases, with 16 bases sitting between them. The CDR3 coding sequence is TGTGCCTGGTCTGGAGGGACTCGAGCGAACACCGGGGAGCTGTTTTTT. This translates into CAWSGGTRANTGELFF.

V usage is TRBV5-1 and J usage is TRBJ2-5, with D perhaps matching TRBD2 (6 bases). The V end lost 3 bases, the J end lost 1 base, and 13 bases lay between the germline ends. Germline CDR1 reads SGHRS; CDR2 reads YFSETQ. CDR3 length equals 15 residues. Written as DNA, the CDR3 is TGCGCCAGCAGCTCCCAGGGAGCGGGCCAAGAGACCCAGTACTTC. Its translation is CASSSQGAGQETQYF.

V and J are TRBV7-2 and TRBJ2-1, with D possibly TRBD2 on 5 matching bases. V was clipped by 1 base and J by 8 bases, with 12 bases between them. The CDR3 is 14 amino acids. Germline CDR1 and CDR2: SGHTA and FQGNSA. CDR3 sequence reads: CASSLGTSGDEQFF. In nucleotides, the CDR3 is TGTGCCAGCAGCTTAGGTACTTCCGGGGATGAGCAGTTCTTC.

V is TRBV27 and J is TRBJ2-7; 8 nucleotides line up with TRBD2. From germline, CDR1 is MNHEY and CDR2 SMNVEV (reference sequence). V gave up 5 bases and J gave up 3 bases; unmatched junction bases: 3. This CDR3 has 13 residues. In DNA form, the CDR3 reads TGTGCCAGCAGTCGGGGGGGTCTCTACGAGCAGTACTTC. This codes for CASSRGGLYEQYF.

The gene calls are TRBV19 and TRBJ1-1, with D unclear. V lost 7 bases, J lost 1 base, and 13 bases lay in between. This CDR3 has 14 amino acids. The V gene's germline CDR1 is LNHDA and CDR2 SQIVND (reference sequence). This CDR3 is CASIADWGNTEAFF. CDR3 nucleotide sequence: TGTGCCAGTATCGCGGACTGGGGGAACACTGAAGCTTTCTTT.

The rearrangement links TRBV28 to TRBJ1-3, with D maybe TRBD1 (5 bases). The germline CDR1 and CDR2 sequences are MDHEN and SYDVKM. The CDR3 sequence is 13 residues long. Trimming stripped 5 bases from V and 5 bases from J, with 10 bases between. For the CDR3, the DNA is TGTGCCAGCAGTGGGGGTGATAGAAACACCATATATTTT. This translates into CASSGGDRNTIYF.

The chain recombines TRBV29-1 with TRBJ1-1; no definite D call. The CDR3 totals 12 residues. Trimming left V 4 bases short and J 4 bases short, with 10 bases between. CDR1 is SQVTM, CDR2 ANQGSEA, per germline. For the CDR3, the DNA is TGCAGCGTTGCCAGAGCTAGCACTGAAGCTTTCTTT. Its protein is CSVARASTEAFF. Looking up the rest from reference TRBV29-1 and TRBJ1-1 gives the full variable domain: SAVISQKPSRDICQRGTSLTIQCQVDSQVTMMFWYRQQPGQSLTLIATANQGSEATYESGFVIDKFPISRPNLTFSTLTVSNMSPEDSSIYLCSVARASTEAFFGQGTRLTVV.

This chain links TRBV4-2 with TRBJ1-2; D remains ambiguous. The CDR3 covers 16 residues. V lost 1 base and J lost 4, with 16 bases in between. Germline lookup yields CDR1 LGHNA and CDR2 YNFKEQ. The CDR3: CASSQASPESSYGYTF. CDR3 in DNA: TGTGCCAGCAGCCAAGCCTCGCCCGAGTCTTCCTATGGCTACACCTTC.

V gene TRBV4-3 combines with J gene TRBJ2-7; no clear D gene. Germline-derived CDR1 and CDR2 are LGHNA and YSLEER. This CDR3 has 14 residues. The V end was cut by 0 bases, the J end by 3 bases, with 9 bases between. CDR3 nucleotide sequence: TGCGCCAGCAGCCAAGATGAACGGTTCTACGAGCAGTACTTC. Translation: CASSQDERFYEQYF.

The chain combines TRBV6-1 with TRBJ1-2, with D hard to call. In germline, CDR1 is MNHNS, CDR2 SASEGT. The CDR3 is 13 amino acids. V was clipped by 6 bases and J by 7 bases, with 15 bases between them. Here the CDR3 DNA reads TGTGCCAGCAGCTCGGACCTCGGTCGTGGCTACACCTTC. Protein sequence: CASSSDLGRGYTF.

The rearrangement joins TRBV14 to TRBJ2-1; no clear D gene. Germline assignment: CDR1 SGHDN and CDR2 FVKESK. This CDR3 comprises 11 residues. V lost 5 bases, J lost 10 bases, and 9 bases lay in between. CDR3: CASSGRREQFF. CDR3 nucleotides: TGTGCCAGCAGCGGGCGAAGGGAGCAGTTCTTC.

The rearrangement joins TRBV19 to TRBJ2-1; possibly TRBD2 for D (6 bases). Germline assignment: CDR1 LNHDA and CDR2 SQIVND (reference sequence). This CDR3 comprises 16 residues. V was cut by 10 bases and J by 9 bases, with 28 bases left in between. Written as DNA, the CDR3 is TGTGCCACCCGTCGCGGCGGGGCCCGCGCCTTCGGTGAGCAGTTCTTC. Amino acids: CATRRGGARAFGEQFF.

The chain couples TRBV4-2 to TRBJ2-3, with a tentative D call TRBD1 (5 bases). Trimming took off 0 bases at V and 5 bases at J, with 15 bases between the two ends. CDR1 is LGHNA, CDR2 YNFKEQ, per germline. The CDR3 is 16 amino acids. CDR3 sequence reads: CASSQETALQRDTQYF. CDR3 bases: TGTGCCAGCAGCCAAGAGACAGCTTTGCAGAGAGATACGCAGTATTTT.

Here the CDR3 reads CSVEDGLAGTTGELFF. In nucleotides, the CDR3 is TGCAGCGTTGAAGATGGGCTAGCGGGGACCACCGGGGAGCTGTTTTTT. This chain joins TRBV29-1 and TRBJ2-2; 9 nucleotides align to TRBD2. In germline, CDR1 is SQVTM, CDR2 ANQGSEA. Trimming at V came to 0 bases and at J to 4 bases, leaving 6 bases not matched to a gene. The CDR3 runs to 16 residues.

This chain connects TRBV18 to TRBJ1-3; D perhaps matches TRBD1 (6 bases). Germline values: CDR1 KGHSH, CDR2 LQKENI. The V gene lost 3 bases and the J gene lost 8 bases, with 11 bases spanning the gap. CDR3 length equals 13 residues. The CDR3 sequence is CASSPNRVDTIYF. Here the CDR3 DNA reads TGTGCCAGCTCACCGAACAGGGTGGACACCATATATTTT.

The chain carries TRBV5-1 and TRBJ2-5, with D maybe TRBD2 (6 bases). Germline V CDR1 and CDR2: SGHRS, YFSETQ. Trimming pared 3 bases from V and 3 bases from J, leaving 15 bases between. The CDR3 loop spans 15 amino acids. CDR3 loop: CASSWTGTPEETQYF. In DNA form, the CDR3 reads TGCGCCAGCAGCTGGACCGGGACTCCCGAAGAGACCCAGTACTTC.

The rearrangement uses TRBV2 and TRBJ2-7; D is possibly TRBD1 or TRBD2 (5 bases each). The CDR3 is made up of 14 amino acids. The germline V gene has CDR1 SNHLY and CDR2 FYNNEI. V was shortened by 6 bases and J by 4 bases, with 16 bases between the two germline ends. The CDR3 DNA follows: TGTGCCAGCAGGAGGGAAGGGGCGCGGTACGAGCAGTACTTC. Protein sequence: CASRREGARYEQYF.

In this sample, this clone turned up a few times. V and J are TRBV18 and TRBJ1-6; the D gene is possibly TRBD1 (5 bases). V was cut by 3 bases and J by 7 bases, with 10 bases left in between. The CDR3 spans 14 residues. The V gene's germline CDR1 is KGHSH and CDR2 LQKENI. The CDR3 sequence: CASSPAGPNSPLHF. CDR3 nucleotides: TGTGCCAGCTCACCTGCGGGACCCAATTCACCCCTCCACTTT.

The table lists this clone with a count of one. The gene calls are TRBV18 and TRBJ2-5, with 7 bases fitting TRBD1. Germline V gene data show CDR1 as KGHSH and CDR2 as LQKENI. The V gene end was trimmed by 4 bases and the J gene end by 3 bases; junction bases not matched to a gene: 8. The CDR3 has 15 residues. DNA of the CDR3: TGTGCCAGCTCACTCCATGTAGGGGGCGAAGAGACCCAGTACTTC. It yields the protein CASSLHVGGEETQYF. Drawing the rest from reference TRBV18 and TRBJ2-5, the complete variable domain is NAGVMQNPRHLVRRRGQEARLRCSPMKGHSHVYWYRQLPEEGLKFMVYLQKENIIDESGMPKERFSAEFPKEGPSILRIQQVVRGDSAAYFCASSLHVGGEETQYFGPGTRLLVL.

The chain has TRBV7-3 and TRBJ1-1, with D perhaps TRBD1 (5 bases). Germline V gene lookup returns CDR1 SGHTA and CDR2 FQGTGA. Trimming removed 4 bases at V and 1 base at J, with 13 bases between. The CDR3 runs to 15 residues. The CDR3 sequence is CASSSTGTANTEAFF. CDR3 DNA sequence: TGTGCCAGCAGCTCTACCGGGACGGCGAACACTGAAGCTTTCTTT.

The chain uses TRBV20-1 and TRBJ1-1; a weak D match, TRBD1 (5 bases). The germline CDR1 and CDR2 sequences are DFQATT and SNEGSKA (reference sequence). CDR3 size: 11 residues. This CDR3 is CRMVTGSEAFF. For the CDR3, the DNA is TGCAGGATGGTTACAGGCTCTGAAGCTTTCTTT.

The chain uses TRBV6-1 and TRBJ2-7; D may be TRBD1 (6 bases). Germline assignment: CDR1 MNHNS and CDR2 SASEGT. Trimming stripped 5 bases from V and 10 bases from J, with 15 bases between. CDR3 length: 12 residues. CDR3 sequence reads: CASSFQGWGQYF. Written as DNA, the CDR3 is TGTGCCAGCAGTTTTCAGGGGTGGGGTCAGTACTTC.

This chain connects TRBV18 to TRBJ1-1; D is undetermined. This CDR3 comprises 15 residues. The germline V gene encodes CDR1 KGHSH and CDR2 LQKENI. The germline V and J ends were trimmed by 4 bases and 0 bases, with 12 bases remaining between them. DNA for the CDR3: TGTGCCAGCTCACGCGCCGCGGGTTTGAACACTGAAGCTTTCTTT. It specifies CASSRAAGLNTEAFF.

V usage is TRBV5-1 and J usage is TRBJ2-3, with 9 nucleotides matching TRBD2. Germline V CDR1 and CDR2: SGHRS, YFSETQ. V dropped 4 bases and J dropped 13; count of bases not matched to a gene: 13. CDR3 length equals 14 residues. The CDR3: CASSPGTSLELKYF. DNA for the CDR3: TGCGCCAGCAGCCCCGGGACTAGCTTAGAATTAAAGTATTTT.

The chain has TRBV5-6 and TRBJ2-7; D uncertain. This CDR3 has 14 residues. CDR1 is SGHDT, CDR2 YYEEEE, per germline. Trimming shortened V by 6 bases and J by 0 bases, and 13 bases separated the two germline ends. The CDR3 DNA sequence: TGTGCCAGCACGTTGCGGCGGACCTCCTACGAGCAGTACTTC. It is translated as CASTLRRTSYEQYF.

This clone was seen only once. V is TRBV5-1 and J is TRBJ2-3; 9 nucleotides agree with TRBD2. CDR1 and CDR2 (germline): SGHRS, YFSETQ. J lost 1 base, V lost 0 bases, and 9 bases had no gene match. The CDR3 has 18 residues. CDR3 region: CASSLGLAVNYGTDTQYF. CDR3 DNA: TGCGCCAGCAGCTTGGGACTAGCGGTGAATTATGGCACAGATACGCAGTATTTT.